This T cell receptor beta chain was captured by sequencing in a study of CD8+ T cells in alopecia areata (dated by TCRdb to between 2017 and 2018). With regard to the full study: In both human patients and the C3H/HeJ mouse model, the study applied high-throughput TCRbeta sequencing to look at T cell clonal expansion in alopecia areata. RNA was extracted with the PAXgene miRNA kit for fixed scalp, the miRNeasy kit for PBMCs, and the RNeasy kit for mouse skin. Human TCRbeta sequencing covered scalp tissue and sorted CD4+ and CD8+ peripheral blood T cells from patchy and totalis/universalis alopecia areata patients and healthy controls. Amplification of TCRbeta CDR3 regions was done by immunoSEQ multiplex PCR using 35 Vbeta forward primers and 13 Jbeta reverse primers. Scalp clonality was compared across normal scalp (n=4), patchy alopecia areata scalp (n=8), and alopecia totalis/universalis scalp (n=8). Points the paper makes about the study in general: Compared with mice, TCR sequences shared between patients were less clear, possibly partly because of HLA diversity across the patient population. Compared with normal scalp, lesional scalp, particularly in alopecia totalis/universalis, had higher clonality and more expanded CD8+ clones, which suggests antigenic drive. Unlike mouse skin, where gammadelta T cells dominate, normal human skin contains resident alphabeta T cells that get sequenced too, which complicates analysis of the scalp TCR repertoire.

Note on this clone: The target of this receptor is not known. No much larger clonotype is one base removed from it; base qualities were not supplied.

Lesional scalp punch biopsies and peripheral blood were obtained from alopecia areata patients. PBMCs were isolated by density centrifugation and stained for CD3, CD4 and CD8, after which CD4+ and CD8+ T cells were sorted on a FACSAria. The untreated alopecia areata patients were recruited through a multicenter biomarker study. For roughly 5 biomarker-study patients, blood CD8+ T cells were further sorted into NKG2D-low and NKG2D-high fractions. The library was made by the immunoSEQ multiplex PCR assay. RNA was extracted from all samples and reverse transcribed into cDNA as template for TCR sequencing. SuperScript III was used to make first-strand cDNA, primed with a 2:1 mix of oligo-dT and random hexamers. A synthetic immune receptor repertoire was used to gauge amplification bias, and whatever bias remained was removed computationally. In the original analysis: Raw reads were preprocessed for error removal, and CDR3 was defined according to IMGT conventions as running from the conserved cysteine to phenylalanine. Clonality was calculated as 1 minus Shannon entropy normalized by log2 of the number of productive unique TCRs. Scalp TCRbeta sequences were cross-referenced with sorted blood CD4 and CD8 repertoires so that the CD4 or CD8 identity of scalp clones could be inferred. This is the immuneACCESS table as TCRdb keeps it, with only in-frame sequences that have V and J called. A part of the clones is gone; compared with another copy, unresolved V genes explain less than half, and the rest is unexplained. V, J and clone size were drawn from that table, and D and trimming were deduced from the DNA. In all, the sample holds approximately 120,000 clones, and less than 50% of those were seen once. Of the sample, more than 9% is held by the ten largest clones.

From its cysteine to its phenylalanine, the CDR3 spans 12 amino acids. The read is trimmed to its CDR3 DNA, 36 bases read in frame from base 1. V is reduced by 1 base and J by 4 bases, leaving a spacing of 5 bases between them. The germline V gene specifies SGHTA as CDR1 and FQGNSA as CDR2. This clonotype was sampled from a human donor with alopecia areata. The specimen was NKG2D-low CD8+ T cells sorted from blood. In light of the paper, this sample's cell subset or site label describes: sorted CD8+ NKG2D-low blood T cells. The sequence links TRBV7-2 to TRBJ2-7, with the D gene not confidently named. The nucleotides read TGTGCCAGCAGCTTAGGGCGGTACGAGCAGTACTTC. This gives the protein CASSLGRYEQYF. Joined to the reference TRBV7-2 and TRBJ2-7 proteins, this CDR3 gives the full variable domain: GAGVSQSPSNKVTEKGKDVELRCDPISGHTALYWYRQSLGQGLEFLIYFQGNSAPDKSGLPSDRFSAERTGGSVSTLTIQRTQQEDSAVYLCASSLGRYEQYFGPGTRLTVT.